This TCR beta chain was found in a study of blood T cell repertoires in COVID-19 (dated by TCRdb to the early 2020s). Background for the entire study: Samples covering the acute and convalescent phases of COVID-19 were provided by collaborators in the United States, Italy and Spain. The material from the prospective study consisted of cDNA or gDNA derived from T cells, B-cell-depleted T cells, or PBMCs. A de-identified subject ID, COVID-19 status, age in years and sex were almost always included in the sample metadata. Samples came from the ongoing ImmuneRACE study (first 160 participants) plus 1,254 subjects from 6 global collaborators. HLA class I and class II types, where available, came from metadata supplied by the sample provider rather than from assay-based typing. A freely available public database, intended as a resource for researchers studying the immune response to SARS-CoV-2, is where the repertoires were released. Subjects who had been exposed to COVID-19, were actively infected with it, or had recovered from it provided the deeply sampled blood TCRbeta repertoires that made up the dataset.

The junction carries 7 bases between V and J, which are trimmed by 1 base and 4 bases respectively. Taken from the germline V gene, the CDR1 and CDR2 loops are SGHTA and FQGNSA. The CDR3 starts with the cysteine, ends with the phenylalanine, and has 13 residues. Of all the DNA, just the CDR3 is kept, 39 bases in frame from base 1. Participants in the prospective study were aged about 18 to 90 years, lived in 24 United States geographic areas, and enrolled through a virtual design. Cohort assignment in the prospective study relied on participant-reported clinical history from a screening survey and a study questionnaire. A participant counted as exposed if, within 2 weeks of entering the study, that participant had been in contact with someone who had a PCR-confirmed or clinician-diagnosed COVID-19 case. Mobile phlebotomists in the prospective study collected whole blood, serum and a nasopharyngeal or oropharyngeal swab from every participant. Additional blood draws and questionnaires over an approximately two-month period could optionally be provided by prospective study participants. Prospective study blood samples were shipped either frozen or at room temperature before DNA extraction.

The immunoSEQ Assay, a bias-controlled multiplex PCR, was used to amplify TCRbeta CDR3 regions from genomic DNA. The original methods were these. The number of nucleated cells in each sample was estimated from the amplification of reference gene primers within the assay. To quantify the absolute abundance of each unique TCRbeta CDR3 rearrangement, sequence reads were collapsed and filtered. For each sample, productive Simpson clonality was calculated by taking the square root of Simpson's diversity index across productive rearrangements. TCRdb re-hosts the immuneACCESS table, in-frame sequences only. Its copies lack some clones; in the studies checked, an unresolved V gene accounts for under half of them, and the cause for the rest is not known. The V and J calls and clone size come from that table; D and trimming were worked out from the DNA. Present in this sample are about 300,000 clones, 85% of which were seen just once. Approximately 1.9% of the sample is in the top ten clones.

General conclusions and limits of the study: How much clinical and demographic metadata was included differed by source and by participant, and the metadata was provided uncurated.

Comment on this clone: Its target antigen remains unknown. Base qualities are not at hand, and no much larger clone is one base apart.

The source of this sequence is a woman in her twenties or thirties who had been exposed to COVID-19. In this chain, TRBV7-2 is recombined with TRBJ1-1; TRBD1 could be the D gene, as 5 bases match. Sample: PBMCs or T cells enriched from blood (not recorded which). This receptor has the CDR3 CASSLERGTEAFF. The nucleotide sequence is given as TGTGCCAGCAGCTTAGAAAGGGGCACTGAAGCTTTCTTT. Supplemented by the reference TRBV7-2 and TRBJ1-1 proteins around the CDR3, the complete variable domain is GAGVSQSPSNKVTEKGKDVELRCDPISGHTALYWYRQSLGQGLEFLIYFQGNSAPDKSGLPSDRFSAERTGGSVSTLTIQRTQQEDSAVYLCASSLERGTEAFFGQGTRLTVV.